This record looks at one TCR beta chain sequence and its context. What it binds is not known. The data were taken from a study of cytomegalovirus exposure and HLA in healthy donors. Study-wide findings and caveats: In a later analysis, most CMV-associated TCR beta chains appeared HLA-restricted.

PCR primers comprised 60 Vbeta and 13 Jbeta primers. Assay used: immunoSEQ multiplex PCR; TCRdb lists only in-frame clones, some missing. Here the sample spans some 150,000 clones, approximately 80% being singletons. Per germline, CDR1 LNHDA and CDR2 SQIVND (reference sequence). The CDR3 totals 15 residues. The junction had 6 bases not matched to a gene; V was cut back by 5 bases and J by 0 bases. These donors counted as nominally healthy when sampled, but unrecorded immune exposures were likely. What was sequenced was PBMCs. The rearrangement joins TRBV19 to TRBJ1-1; 7 bases are shared with TRBD1. The clonotype comes from a man aged 50-59 years in good health and CMV-seropositive. The CDR3 region is CASSRDSTMNTEAFF. CDR3 in DNA: TGTGCCAGTAGTCGGGACAGCACCATGAACACTGAAGCTTTCTTT.